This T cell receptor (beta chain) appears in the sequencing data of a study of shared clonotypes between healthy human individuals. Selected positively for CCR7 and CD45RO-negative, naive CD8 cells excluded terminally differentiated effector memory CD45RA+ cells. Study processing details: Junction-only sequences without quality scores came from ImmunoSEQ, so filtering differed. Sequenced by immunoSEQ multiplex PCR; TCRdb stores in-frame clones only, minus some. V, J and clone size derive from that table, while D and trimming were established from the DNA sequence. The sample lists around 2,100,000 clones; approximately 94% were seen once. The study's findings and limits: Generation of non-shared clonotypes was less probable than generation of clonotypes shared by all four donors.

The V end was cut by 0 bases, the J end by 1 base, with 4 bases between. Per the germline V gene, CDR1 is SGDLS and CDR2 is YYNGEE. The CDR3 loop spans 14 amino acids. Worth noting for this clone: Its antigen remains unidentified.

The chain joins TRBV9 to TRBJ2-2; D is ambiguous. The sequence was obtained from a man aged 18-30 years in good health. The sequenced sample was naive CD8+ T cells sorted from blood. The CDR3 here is CASSVAWNTGELFF. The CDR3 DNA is TGTGCCAGCAGCGTAGCTTGGAACACCGGGGAGCTGTTTTTT.